This paragraph covers one TCR beta chain sequence. This sample is part of a study of control samples from healthy donors and cancer patients. TCRdb's table, derived via immunoSEQ multiplex PCR, lists solely in-frame clones and lacks some. The sample holds approximately 74,000 clones; less than 95% are singletons and the top ten take approximately 3%. Trimming removed 0 bases at V and 8 bases at J, with 10 bases between. The CDR3 is 13 amino acids. The rearrangement joins TRBV23-1 to TRBJ1-2; tentative D call: TRBD1 (5 bases). TRBV23-1 is an open reading frame whose function is uncertain. The TCR was taken from a woman aged 30 to 39 in good health. Sample: blood. CDR3 sequence: CASSQSRYRGYTF. The DNA for the CDR3 is TGCGCCAGCAGTCAATCACGGTACAGGGGCTACACCTTC.